These 18 T cell receptor beta chains were sequenced from one sample in a study of PD-L1 blockade in urothelial cancer. Time point specified: peripheral blood 6 weeks after treatment start. Some clones are missing from TCRdb's copy, which holds only in-frame ones; the method was immunoSEQ multiplex PCR. The repertoire holds 50,000 or so clones, with over 75% as singletons. The sample in question was PBMCs, obtained around atezolizumab (anti-PD-L1) treatment. These receptor sequences come from a man aged 45-60 years with urothelial cancer.

The V call is TRBV23-1, the J call TRBJ2-7, with 10 nucleotides matching TRBD1. TRBV23-1 is an ORF, and what it does is uncertain. This CDR3 has 16 amino acids. After removal of 1 base from V and 2 bases from J, the junction contained 5 bases not matched to a gene. The CDR3 DNA is TGCGCCAGCAGTCAATACGGGACAGGGGAAACCTACGAGCAGTACTTC. It codes for CASSQYGTGETYEQYF.

Here the CDR3 reads CASSPGQGASNTGELFF. CDR3 bases: TGTGCCAGCAGCCCCGGACAGGGGGCGAGTAACACCGGGGAGCTGTTTTTT. The chain couples TRBV21-1 to TRBJ2-2; TRBD1 is the table's D call and was not checked against the DNA. TRBV21-1 is a listed pseudogene. This CDR3 is 17 amino acids long.

V usage is TRBV28 and J usage is TRBJ2-3, with D unclear. Germline V gives CDR1 MDHEN, CDR2 SYDVKM. The CDR3 has 14 amino acids. The V gene lost 3 bases and the J gene lost 2 bases, with 9 bases spanning the gap. The CDR3 sequence is CASSFRTFTDTQYF. CDR3 in DNA: TGTGCCAGCAGTTTTCGAACTTTCACAGATACGCAGTATTTT.

The rearrangement uses TRBV19 and TRBJ1-1; unclear D gene. Germline values: CDR1 LNHDA, CDR2 SQIVND (reference sequence). V was trimmed by 5 bases and J by 4 bases, leaving 11 bases between them. The CDR3 covers 13 residues. The CDR3 sequence: CASSWEGGTEAFF. CDR3 coding DNA: TGTGCCAGTAGTTGGGAGGGAGGCACTGAAGCTTTCTTT.

The V gene is TRBV19, the J gene TRBJ1-4; possible D gene TRBD1, 6 bases. Germline CDR1 is LNHDA and CDR2 is SQIVND (reference sequence). This CDR3 has 16 residues. Trimming took off 5 bases at V and 3 bases at J, with 16 bases between the two ends. CDR3 region: CASSSGQNYANEKLFF. The CDR3 DNA follows: TGTGCCAGTAGTTCCGGACAGAATTATGCTAATGAAAAACTGTTTTTT. Together with reference TRBV19 and TRBJ1-4, the CDR3 gives the full variable domain: DGGITQSPKYLFRKEGQNVTLSCEQNLNHDAMYWYRQDPGQGLRLIYYSQIVNDFQKGDIAEGYSVSREKKESFPLTVTSAQKNPTAFYLCASSSGQNYANEKLFFGSGTQLSVL.

This sequence joins TRBV7-2 and TRBJ2-7; 7 nucleotides match TRBD2. Germline CDR1 is SGHTA and CDR2 is FQGNSA. V shed 3 bases, J shed 2 bases, and the junction held 7 bases outside the gene matches. The CDR3 runs 15 residues. The CDR3 is CASSFLGGATYEQYF. CDR3 coding DNA: TGTGCCAGCAGCTTCCTGGGAGGGGCGACCTACGAGCAGTACTTC. The variable domain in full, with the rest retrieved from reference TRBV7-2 and TRBJ2-7, is GAGVSQSPSNKVTEKGKDVELRCDPISGHTALYWYRQSLGQGLEFLIYFQGNSAPDKSGLPSDRFSAERTGGSVSTLTIQRTQQEDSAVYLCASSFLGGATYEQYFGPGTRLTVT.

The rearrangement uses TRBV5-1 and TRBJ2-7; 9 bases line up with TRBD2. There are 17 residues in the CDR3. With V trimmed by 5 bases and J by 4 bases, 16 bases remained unmatched. Looked up from germline, CDR1 is SGHRS and CDR2 is YFSETQ. CDR3 region: CASRALFGVAGAYEQYF. CDR3 sequence (DNA): TGCGCCAGCAGAGCCCTTTTCGGGGTAGCGGGAGCGTACGAGCAGTACTTC.

The chain is built from TRBV18 and TRBJ2-5; D may be TRBD1 (6 bases). The germline CDR1 and CDR2 sequences are KGHSH and LQKENI. The CDR3 contains 13 residues. With 4 bases removed from V and 2 bases from J, the gap between germline ends came to 8 bases. CDR3 sequence (DNA): TGTGCCAGCTCACGTGACAGGCAAGAGACCCAGTACTTC. It is translated as CASSRDRQETQYF.

This clone was detected only once. V is TRBV19 and J is TRBJ1-5; TRBD1 matches 8 bases. This CDR3 is 17 amino acids long. Germline-derived CDR1 and CDR2 are LNHDA and SQIVND (reference sequence). The V gene end was trimmed by 7 bases and the J gene end by 0 bases; junction bases not matched to a gene: 11. The CDR3: CASTITGTGYSNQPQHF. As DNA, the CDR3 is TGTGCCAGTACCATAACCGGGACAGGCTATAGCAATCAGCCCCAGCATTTT.

J is TRBJ1-4 and V is TRBV2; TRBD1 aligns across 9 bases. Germline V gene data show CDR1 as SNHLY and CDR2 as FYNNEI. The CDR3 length is 14 residues. V dropped 6 bases and J dropped 8; count of bases not matched to a gene: 7. The CDR3 DNA is TGTGCCAGCAGGCTACAGGGGGCACGGGAAAAACTGTTTTTT. It codes for CASRLQGAREKLFF.

The chain has TRBV5-6 and TRBJ1-5, with TRBD1 as a possible D gene (5 bases). Germline V lookup: CDR1 SGHDT, CDR2 YYEEEE. V lost 3 bases, J lost 3 bases, and 10 bases lay in between. The CDR3 is 14 residues long. The CDR3 DNA is TGTGCCAGCAGCTCAGGGTGGCTCAATCAGCCCCAGCATTTT. Protein product: CASSSGWLNQPQHF.

The genes are TRBV11-3 and TRBJ2-2; 7 bases match TRBD1. The J segment lost 0 bases and the V segment lost 5 bases, leaving 3 bases of the junction unmatched. CDR1 SGHNT and CDR2 YENEEA come from the germline V gene. This CDR3 has 15 residues. This CDR3 is CASSTGQANTGELFF. The CDR3 DNA reads TGTGCCAGCAGCACCGGACAGGCGAACACCGGGGAGCTGTTTTTT.

The CDR3 coding sequence is TGTGCCAGCAGCCCCAGGACAGGAGTGACTCAAAAACTGTTTTTT. Translation: CASSPRTGVTQKLFF. The chain links TRBV7-2 to TRBJ1-4, with TRBD1 matching 7 bases. The CDR3 spans 15 residues. The V gene end was trimmed by 5 bases and the J gene end by 9 bases; junction bases not matched to a gene: 12. The germline V gene has CDR1 SGHTA and CDR2 FQGNSA. Drawing the rest from reference TRBV7-2 and TRBJ1-4, the complete variable domain is GAGVSQSPSNKVTEKGKDVELRCDPISGHTALYWYRQSLGQGLEFLIYFQGNSAPDKSGLPSDRFSAERTGGSVSTLTIQRTQQEDSAVYLCASSPRTGVTQKLFFGSGTQLSVL.

J is TRBJ2-5 and V is TRBV15, with 9 bases matching TRBD2. Per the germline V gene, CDR1 is LNHNV and CDR2 is YYDKDF (reference sequence). CDR3 size: 15 residues. V lost 4 bases and J lost 4; bases outside the gene matches: 7. The CDR3 region has the DNA TGTGCCACCAGCATCCTAGCGGGGCCAGCAGAGACCCAGTACTTC. This sequence encodes CATSILAGPAETQYF.

The rearrangement joins TRBV5-5 to TRBJ2-7; 9 bases are a match to TRBD2. The CDR3 has 18 amino acids. After removal of 2 bases from V and 2 bases from J, the junction contained 14 bases not matched to a gene. Germline V gives CDR1 SGHKS, CDR2 YYEKEE (reference sequence). The CDR3 DNA reads TGTGCCAGCAGCTTAAATCTTCCGGGACTAGCTACCGCCTACGAGCAGTACTTC. Its protein is CASSLNLPGLATAYEQYF.

The genes are TRBV21-1 and TRBJ2-7; TRBD2 is the table's D call and was not checked against the DNA. TRBV21-1 is recorded as a pseudogene. The CDR3 has 13 amino acids. The CDR3 DNA reads as TGTGCCAGCAGCAAAGGAGCCTCGCACGAGCAGTACTTC. Amino acids: CASSKGASHEQYF.

The chain joins TRBV27 to TRBJ2-3, with D perhaps matching TRBD1 (6 bases). The germline V gene encodes CDR1 MNHEY and CDR2 SMNVEV (reference sequence). The CDR3 runs to 14 residues. The germline V and J ends were trimmed by 4 bases and 4 bases, with 12 bases remaining between them. For the CDR3, the DNA is TGTGCCAGCAGTTCATCCACAGGGTCAGATACGCAGTATTTT. Translating gives CASSSSTGSDTQYF.

The genes are TRBV4-2 and TRBJ1-2; D may be TRBD1 (6 bases). V shed 0 bases and J shed 5 bases, with 10 bases lying between them. The length of the CDR3 is 14 residues. CDR1 is LGHNA and CDR2 is YNFKEQ in the germline V gene. CDR3 DNA: TGTGCCAGCAGCCAAGATGGGACACTGTATGGCTACACCTTC. It translates to CASSQDGTLYGYTF.